Below, 20 T cell receptor beta chains from the same sample are listed, as sequenced in a study of blood T cells in healthy people across ages. Combining a sample-barcoded 5' primer with a J-beta primer mix, a second PCR ran for 7 to 11 cycles. TCRdb fed the 5' RACE reads into MiXCR, producing one record per CDR3 protein. The data show roughly 1,300,000 distinct CDR3 sequences, with 55% to 75% seen just once and 5.5% to 8% held by the top ten. The sequenced sample consisted of blood. These receptors originate from a man aged 18 to 29 in good health.

This sequence joins TRBV15 and TRBJ2-5; D may match TRBD1 or TRBD2 (5 bases each). Germline V gene lookup returns CDR1 LNHNV and CDR2 YYDKDF (reference sequence). The CDR3 consists of 16 residues. The V and J ends lost 4 bases and 5 bases respectively, with 20 bases between them. This CDR3 is CATSTKTRGSGETQYF. CDR3 coding DNA: TGTGCCACCAGCACTAAAACGAGGGGCTCAGGGGAGACCCAGTACTTC. Looking up the rest from reference TRBV15 and TRBJ2-5 gives the full variable domain: DAMVIQNPRYQVTQFGKPVTLSCSQTLNHNVMYWYQQKSSQAPKLLFHYYDKDFNNEADTPDNFQSRRPNTSFCFLDIRSPGLGDTAMYLCATSTKTRGSGETQYFGPGTRLLVL.

V and J are TRBV4-1 and TRBJ2-3; 12 nucleotides align to TRBD2. The trim removed 0 bases at V and 4 bases at J, leaving 20 bases unmatched. CDR1 is MGHRA, CDR2 YSYEKL, per germline. The CDR3 length is 22 residues. CDR3 DNA: TGCGCCAGCAGCCAAGATCTACGTCGTGGGAGACTAGCGGGAGAGAGGGCAGATACGCAGTATTTT. Encoded protein: CASSQDLRRGRLAGERADTQYF.

The CDR3 spells CAISESLTSGSADEQFF. The CDR3 nucleotides read TGTGCCATCAGTGAGTCGTTAACTAGCGGGAGTGCGGATGAGCAGTTCTTC. The chain couples TRBV10-3 to TRBJ2-1; 11 nucleotides match TRBD2. Trimming cost V 0 bases and J 8 bases; bases outside gene matches: 9. CDR1 is ENHRY and CDR2 is SYGVKD in the germline V gene. The CDR3 spans 17 residues.

This clonotype was seen a few times. Here the CDR3 reads CASSQTGGASYEQYF. In DNA form, the CDR3 reads TGTGCCAGCAGCCAAACAGGGGGGGCATCCTACGAGCAGTACTTC. The rearrangement joins TRBV7-9 to TRBJ2-7, with D tentatively TRBD1 (8 bases). The germline V gene encodes CDR1 SEHNR and CDR2 FQNEAQ (reference sequence). The CDR3 length is 15 residues. The ends were cut back, 5 bases at V and 1 base at J, with 15 bases in the middle. The full variable domain, in which reference TRBV7-9 and TRBJ2-7 provide the parts outside the CDR3, is DTGVSQNPRHKITKRGQNVTFRCDPISEHNRLYWYRQTLGQGPEFLTYFQNEAQLEKSRLLSDRFSAERPKGSFSTLEIQRTEQGDSAMYLCASSQTGGASYEQYFGPGTRLTVT.

This clonotype turned up a few times. The CDR3 is CASSARAGSYEQYF. CDR3 DNA sequence: TGTGCCAGCAGTGCAAGGGCGGGTTCCTACGAGCAGTACTTC. This chain joins TRBV12-3 or TRBV12-4 and TRBJ2-7; possible D gene TRBD2, 5 bases. The V gene lost 5 bases and the J gene lost 1 base, with 12 bases spanning the gap. The CDR3 consists of 14 residues.

Only a few counts were recorded for this clonotype. The V call is TRBV10-3, the J call TRBJ2-7; maybe TRBD2 (5 bases). This CDR3 region has 16 residues. Germline V lookup: CDR1 ENHRY, CDR2 SYGVKD. V lost 3 bases to trimming and J lost 5 bases, with 20 bases between them. This CDR3 reads CAISEVVVVAINEQYF. CDR3 nucleotides: TGTGCCATCAGTGAAGTGGTGGTGGTAGCGATCAACGAGCAGTACTTC.

V gene TRBV12-3 or TRBV12-4 combines with J gene TRBJ1-1, with 8 bases lining up with TRBD1. V lost 5 bases and J lost 2; bases outside the gene matches: 7. This CDR3 contains 15 residues. Here the CDR3 DNA reads TGTGCCAGCAGTCCGACGACAGGGGCCAACACTGAAGCTTTCTTT. The encoded protein is CASSPTTGANTEAFF.

The chain uses TRBV12-3 or TRBV12-4 and TRBJ2-7, with a weak D call TRBD1 (5 bases). Trimming removed 6 bases from V and 5 bases from J, with 17 bases in between. The CDR3 totals 14 residues. The CDR3 protein is CASSPTSQGNEQYF. The CDR3 region has the DNA TGTGCCAGCAGCCCCACTTCTCAGGGAAACGAGCAGTACTTC.

The V gene is TRBV10-1, the J gene TRBJ1-2, with D perhaps matching TRBD1 (5 bases). Trimming left V 4 bases short and J 4 bases short, with 16 bases between. Germline V gene sequence: CDR1 WNHNN, CDR2 SYGVQD (reference sequence). The CDR3 runs to 15 residues. The CDR3 nucleotides are TGCGCCAGCAGTGTAGGGGCAGATCTAGTCTATGGCTACACCTTC. Translated: CASSVGADLVYGYTF.

V is TRBV9 and J is TRBJ1-1, with a possible D match to TRBD1 (5 bases). The V and J ends lost 3 bases and 1 base respectively, with 13 bases between them. CDR1 is SGDLS, CDR2 YYNGEE, per germline. The CDR3 spans 15 residues. CDR3 protein: CASSASAGGNTEAFF. CDR3 nucleotide sequence: TGTGCCAGCAGCGCATCAGCGGGGGGGAACACTGAAGCTTTCTTT.

This chain joins TRBV20-1 and TRBJ2-5, with 8 bases aligning to TRBD2. The better agreement between TRBJ2-7 and the DNA end casts doubt on the J call. The CDR3 has 13 amino acids. Germline V CDR1 and CDR2: DFQATT, SNEGSKA (reference sequence). The CDR3: CSARPTSEYEQYF. The CDR3 coding sequence is TGCAGTGCTAGACCGACTAGCGAATACGAGCAGTACTTC.

This clonotype was counted only a few times. The chain employs TRBV11-2 and TRBJ2-1; D is undetermined. The germline V gene encodes CDR1 SGHAT and CDR2 FQNNGV. There are 11 residues in the CDR3. V lost 5 bases and J 11 bases, leaving 10 bases between the germline ends. This CDR3 reads CASSPGWQQFF. Here the CDR3 DNA reads TGTGCCAGCAGCCCGGGTTGGCAGCAGTTCTTC.

The chain links TRBV27 to TRBJ2-7, with no clear D. Germline V gene lookup returns CDR1 MNHEY and CDR2 SMNVEV (reference sequence). V lost 7 bases and J lost 0, with 13 bases in between. The CDR3 runs to 14 residues. CDR3 residues: CASTVFAGSYEQYF. CDR3 sequence (DNA): TGTGCCAGCACCGTGTTTGCAGGCTCCTACGAGCAGTACTTC.

This clonotype has ten or more counts. The V and J genes are TRBV20-1 and TRBJ2-1; D ambiguous. The length of the CDR3 is 15 residues. The germline gives CDR1 DFQATT, CDR2 SNEGSKA (reference sequence). Trimming shortened V by 4 bases and J by 0 bases, and 13 bases separated the two germline ends. The CDR3 is CSATNGLSSYNEQFF. CDR3 bases: TGCAGTGCTACTAACGGTTTAAGCTCCTACAATGAGCAGTTCTTC.

V gene TRBV6-8 combines with J gene TRBJ2-1; D remains ambiguous. Trimming removed 2 bases at V and 12 bases at J, with 2 bases between. The CDR3 consists of 9 residues. Germline assignment: CDR1 MNHGY and CDR2 SAAAGT. CDR3 residues: CASSYGQFF. CDR3 coding DNA: TGTGCCAGCAGTTACGGGCAGTTCTTC.

The J gene is TRBJ2-2, the V gene TRBV20-1, with 9 bases fitting TRBD1. The germline V gene has CDR1 DFQATT and CDR2 SNEGSKA (reference sequence). V lost 3 bases, J lost 4 bases, and 6 bases stayed unmatched. CDR3 length: 15 residues. Here the CDR3 DNA reads TGCAGTGCTAGTCCTTGGGACAGGGTCACCGGGGAGCTGTTTTTT. This translates into CSASPWDRVTGELFF.

The chain is built from TRBV29-1 and TRBJ2-7; perhaps TRBD2 as D (7 bases). Trimming pared 6 bases from V and 5 bases from J, leaving 14 bases between. The CDR3 is made up of 12 amino acids. Germline lookup yields CDR1 SQVTM and CDR2 ANQGSEA. CDR3 in DNA: TGCAGCGTGGGGGCTAGCGGAGACGAGCAGTACTTC. Translation gives CSVGASGDEQYF.

The J gene is TRBJ1-5, the V gene TRBV20-1, with a weak D call TRBD1 (6 bases). This CDR3 contains 13 residues. V was shortened by 0 bases and J by 5 bases, with 8 bases between the two germline ends. Looked up from germline, CDR1 is DFQATT and CDR2 is SNEGSKA (reference sequence). CDR3 loop: CSARDKGDQPQHF. In nucleotides, the CDR3 is TGCAGTGCTAGAGATAAGGGGGATCAGCCCCAGCATTTT.

This clonotype was counted many times. The chain uses TRBV5-6 and TRBJ2-3; D not resolved. The CDR3 runs 15 residues. Germline V gene lookup returns CDR1 SGHDT and CDR2 YYEEEE. Trimming removed 5 bases at V and 0 bases at J, with 13 bases between. CDR3 bases: TGTGCCAGCAGTCTAGGTGGCGGTAGCACAGATACGCAGTATTTT. Encoded protein: CASSLGGGSTDTQYF.

V and J are TRBV27 and TRBJ2-1, with 8 bases fitting TRBD2. The CDR3 has 15 amino acids. Germline CDR1 is MNHEY and CDR2 is SMNVEV (reference sequence). V shed 5 bases and J 4 bases; nucleotides not matched to a gene: 7. CDR3 region: CASSIYSGDYNEQFF. For the CDR3, the DNA is TGTGCCAGCAGTATATATAGCGGGGATTACAATGAGCAGTTCTTC.